Each of the 21 T cell receptor beta chains below was sequenced from the same sample in a study of T cell repertoires in cytomegalovirus infection. No cognate antigen is known for these TCRs. TCRdb called the reads again in MiXCR, with one record for every CDR3 protein. The data hold more than 110,000 distinct CDR3 sequences, with around 32% observed a single time. The sequenced sample was CD8+ T cells from cultured PBMCs, obtained from culture after CMV antigen stimulation. Every receptor here comes from a human donor in good health (CMV status not recorded). Some clones in this sample may be carry-over from other donors' samples.

This clonotype was picked up a small number of times. The rearrangement joins TRBV24-1 to TRBJ1-6; D perhaps matches TRBD1 (6 bases). CDR1 and CDR2 (germline): KGHDR, SFDVKD. V lost 2 bases to trimming and J lost 0 bases, with 28 bases between them. There are 23 residues in the CDR3. CDR3 in DNA: TGTGCCACCAGTGATTACACCACCCGACTGAACCGGGACACCTTCTCCTATAATTCACCCCTCCACTTT. Its translation is CATSDYTTRLNRDTFSYNSPLHF.

V and J are TRBV6-1 and TRBJ2-7, with D tentatively TRBD2 (6 bases). The CDR3 contains 13 residues. CDR1 is MNHNS and CDR2 is SASEGT in the germline V gene. Trimming removed 3 bases from V and 3 bases from J, with 9 bases in between. The CDR3 nucleotides are TGTGCCAGCAGTGATAGGACTATCTACGAGCAGTACTTC. The encoded protein is CASSDRTIYEQYF.

The gene calls are TRBV7-9 and TRBJ2-1, with 9 bases aligning to TRBD2. Germline V CDR1 and CDR2: SEHNR, FQNEAQ (reference sequence). CDR3 length: 15 residues. The junction had 8 bases not matched to a gene; V was cut back by 8 bases and J by 3 bases. CDR3 protein: CASGGRGGNYNEQFF. In DNA form, the CDR3 reads TGTGCCAGCGGGGGGCGGGGGGGGAACTACAATGAGCAGTTCTTC.

In this sample, this clonotype turned up a few times. The rearrangement uses TRBV5-6 and TRBJ2-7; D is undetermined. This CDR3 region has 13 residues. Germline CDR1 and CDR2: SGHDT and YYEEEE. Trimming left V 3 bases short and J 0 bases short, with 7 bases between. The CDR3, as DNA: TGTGCCAGCAGCTCCACGATCTCCTACGAGCAGTACTTC. It codes for CASSSTISYEQYF.

This clonotype was seen a few times. V and J are TRBV7-9 and TRBJ2-7; D remains unclear. The germline V and J ends were trimmed by 5 bases and 5 bases, with 10 bases remaining between them. The CDR3 contains 12 residues. The germline V gene encodes CDR1 SEHNR and CDR2 FQNEAQ (reference sequence). The CDR3 DNA reads as TGTGCCAGCAGCCCTGCAGGCGACGAGCAGTACTTC. Translating it yields CASSPAGDEQYF.

This clonotype showed up just once. V is TRBV19 and J is TRBJ1-6; no clear D. Germline assignment: CDR1 LNHDA and CDR2 SQIVND (reference sequence). The CDR3 is made up of 13 amino acids. V lost 10 bases to trimming and J lost 2 bases, with 9 bases between them. CDR3 nucleotides: TGTGCCATCACTCTGCCCTATAATTCACCCCTCCACTTT. Translated: CAITLPYNSPLHF.

The V and J genes are TRBV19 and TRBJ1-3, with D hard to call. V was cut by 5 bases and J by 0 bases, with 11 bases left in between. Germline values: CDR1 LNHDA, CDR2 SQIVND (reference sequence). This CDR3 has 15 amino acids. CDR3 nucleotides: TGTGCCAGTAGTTGGAGCTCAGGCTCTGGAAACACCATATATTTT. It is translated as CASSWSSGSGNTIYF.

This chain joins TRBV27 and TRBJ2-1, with 8 nucleotides matching TRBD1. This CDR3 spans 16 amino acids. Germline V gene sequence: CDR1 MNHEY, CDR2 SMNVEV (reference sequence). V lost 2 bases to trimming and J lost 1 base; unmatched junction nucleotides: 4. DNA for the CDR3: TGTGCCAGCAGTTTAAAGGACAGGGTTTCCTACAATGAGCAGTTCTTC. The encoded protein is CASSLKDRVSYNEQFF.

The chain combines TRBV4-1 with TRBJ1-5; 9 bases align to TRBD1. This CDR3 is built from 14 residues. CDR1 and CDR2 from the germline V gene are MGHRA and YSYEKL. V trimming: 6 bases; J trimming: 7 bases; junction bases outside the gene matches: 7. For the CDR3, the DNA is TGCGCCAGCAGTTACGACAGGGGGGAACAGCCCCAGCATTTT. It is translated as CASSYDRGEQPQHF.

This clonotype was seen a few times. This chain links TRBV11-1 with TRBJ1-1; TRBD1 is a possible D gene (5 bases). Per germline, CDR1 SGHAT and CDR2 FQDESV (reference sequence). V was pared by 0 bases and J by 6 bases, with 8 bases between. CDR3 length: 13 residues. The CDR3 region has the DNA TGTGCCAGCAGCTTAGCCTCGACAGCTGAAGCTTTCTTT. Translated, it gives CASSLASTAEAFF.

This clonotype was counted once. The V and J genes are TRBV4-1 and TRBJ1-2; 10 bases are shared with TRBD1. The germline gives CDR1 MGHRA, CDR2 YSYEKL. The J segment lost 2 bases and the V segment lost 3 bases, leaving 3 bases of the junction unmatched. The CDR3 runs 15 residues. Written as DNA, the CDR3 is TGCGCCAGCAGCCAGAGGGACAGGGGAAACTATGGCTACACCTTC. As protein: CASSQRDRGNYGYTF.

The J gene is TRBJ2-1, the V gene TRBV24-1; D not resolved. Germline values: CDR1 KGHDR, CDR2 SFDVKD. There are 13 residues in the CDR3. With 0 bases removed from V and 6 bases from J, the gap between germline ends came to 5 bases. CDR3 residues: CATSDLSSNEQFF. For the CDR3, the DNA is TGTGCCACCAGTGATTTGTCGTCCAATGAGCAGTTCTTC.

This clonotype occurred many times. The rearrangement joins TRBV19 to TRBJ2-1; 8 bases match TRBD1. The CDR3 covers 15 residues. CDR1 and CDR2 from the germline V gene are LNHDA and SQIVND (reference sequence). V shed 2 bases and J 6 bases; nucleotides not matched to a gene: 6. CDR3 coding DNA: TGTGCCAGTAGTATATCCGGACAGGGATTCAATGAGCAGTTCTTC. It yields the protein CASSISGQGFNEQFF.

The gene calls are TRBV6-6 and TRBJ1-3, with a tentative D call TRBD1 (5 bases). The CDR3 consists of 15 residues. CDR1 is MNHNY and CDR2 is SVGAGI in the germline V gene (reference sequence). Trimming stripped 5 bases from V and 1 base from J, with 12 bases between. CDR3 sequence: CASSQGWGSGNTIYF. CDR3 DNA: TGTGCCAGCAGTCAAGGGTGGGGGTCTGGAAACACCATATATTTT.

J is TRBJ2-6 and V is TRBV4-1, with D unresolved. V lost 0 bases and J 0 bases, leaving 6 bases between the germline ends. Germline values: CDR1 MGHRA, CDR2 YSYEKL. The CDR3 loop spans 16 amino acids. The CDR3 protein is CASSQDRNSGANVLTF. The CDR3 nucleotides read TGCGCCAGCAGCCAAGACCGAAACTCTGGGGCCAACGTCCTGACTTTC.

This clonotype occurred a few times. The chain carries TRBV7-9 and TRBJ1-6, with unresolved D. The CDR3 contains 10 residues. CDR1 and CDR2 from the germline V gene are SEHNR and FQNEAQ (reference sequence). The V end was cut by 5 bases, the J end by 13 bases, with 6 bases between. The CDR3 bases are TGTGCCAGCAGCACCGGCCCCCTCCACTTT. Protein product: CASSTGPLHF.

The sample holds many counts of this clonotype. The chain couples TRBV2 to TRBJ2-1; 9 bases agree with TRBD1. The CDR3 consists of 15 residues. Germline CDR1 and CDR2: SNHLY and FYNNEI. V lost 7 bases, J lost 7 bases, and 11 bases stayed unmatched. The CDR3 sequence is CASKFGTGLGNEQFF. The CDR3, as DNA: TGTGCCAGCAAATTTGGGACAGGGTTAGGAAATGAGCAGTTCTTC.

V usage is TRBV7-6 and J usage is TRBJ2-3, with TRBD2 as a possible D gene (5 bases). V was clipped by 5 bases and J by 1 base, with 13 bases between them. Germline V gives CDR1 SGHVS, CDR2 FNYEAQ. The CDR3 consists of 15 residues. Written as DNA, the CDR3 is TGTGCCAGCAGCCCGACACCCGGGGGCACAGATACGCAGTATTTT. As protein: CASSPTPGGTDTQYF.

This clonotype was seen only a few times. This sequence joins TRBV19 and TRBJ2-7; the D call may be TRBD1 or TRBD2 (6 bases each). Per germline, CDR1 LNHDA and CDR2 SQIVND (reference sequence). The CDR3 spans 15 residues. V was cut by 6 bases and J by 5 bases, with 20 bases left in between. The chain's CDR3 is CASSWGAGDSDEQYF. The CDR3 DNA reads TGTGCCAGTAGCTGGGGGGCAGGGGATTCCGACGAGCAGTACTTC.

In its sample, this clonotype was seen once. This sequence joins TRBV19 and TRBJ1-1, with D unclear. V dropped 3 bases and J dropped 4 bases, with 9 bases sitting between them. Germline CDR1 LNHDA, CDR2 SQIVND (reference sequence). This CDR3 has 13 amino acids. The CDR3 is CASSILGSTEAFF. The CDR3, as DNA: TGTGCCAGTAGTATTCTGGGGAGCACTGAAGCTTTCTTT. Complete variable domain (other parts from reference TRBV19 and TRBJ1-1): DGGITQSPKYLFRKEGQNVTLSCEQNLNHDAMYWYRQDPGQGLRLIYYSQIVNDFQKGDIAEGYSVSREKKESFPLTVTSAQKNPTAFYLCASSILGSTEAFFGQGTRLTVV.

Worth noting for this clonotype: It may be a read error: a sequence one base away is much more abundant. The J gene is TRBJ2-3, the V gene TRBV28; 8 bases are a match to TRBD2. Per the germline V gene, CDR1 is MDHEN and CDR2 is SYDVKM. This CDR3 is built from 19 residues. This CDR3 is CASGLDSGRAGGGTDTQYF. For the CDR3, the DNA is TGTGCCAGCGGTTTGGATAGTGGTCGGGCGGGGGGTGGCACAGATACGCAGTATTTT.